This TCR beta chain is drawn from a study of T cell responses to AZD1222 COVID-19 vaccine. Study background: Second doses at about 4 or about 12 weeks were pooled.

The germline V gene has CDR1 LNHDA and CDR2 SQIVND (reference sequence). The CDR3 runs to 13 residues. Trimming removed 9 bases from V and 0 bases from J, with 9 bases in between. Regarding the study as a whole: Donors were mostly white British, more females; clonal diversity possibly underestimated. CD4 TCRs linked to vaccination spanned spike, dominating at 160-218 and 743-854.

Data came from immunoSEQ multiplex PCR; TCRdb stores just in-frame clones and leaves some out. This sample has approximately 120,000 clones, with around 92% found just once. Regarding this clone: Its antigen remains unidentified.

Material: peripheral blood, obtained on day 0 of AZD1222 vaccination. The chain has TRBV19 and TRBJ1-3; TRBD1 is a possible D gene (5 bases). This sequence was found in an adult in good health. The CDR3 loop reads CARRQYSGNTIYF. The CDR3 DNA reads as TGTGCCAGGCGACAGTACTCTGGAAACACCATATATTTT.